This T cell receptor beta chain was observed in a study of blood T cell repertoires in COVID-19. Study background: Collection of acute and convalescent COVID-19 samples took place in the United States, Italy and Spain. T cells, B-cell-depleted T cells, or PBMCs supplied cDNA or gDNA.

The CDR3 has 14 amino acids. CDR1 is SNHLY and CDR2 is FYNNEI in the germline V gene. V gave up 4 bases and J gave up 9 bases; unmatched junction bases: 7. Study processing details: Amplification of reference gene primers was used by the study to estimate nucleated cell counts. Measured with immunoSEQ multiplex PCR; TCRdb has only the in-frame clones, and not every one. For V, J and clone size, that table is used; D and trimming come from the DNA. The table has 95,000 to 150,000 clones, roughly 70% seen once. In this sample, this clone turned up a few times. This sequence was found in a human donor with acute or convalescent COVID-19. The donor label of this sample is uncertain. The sample comprised peripheral blood. The chain links TRBV2 to TRBJ2-2, with 8 positions matching TRBD1. The CDR3 protein is CASSVGQGTRELFF. CDR3 nucleotides: TGTGCCAGCAGTGTCGGACAGGGAACGAGGGAGCTGTTTTTT. Full variable domain (rest looked up from reference TRBV2 and TRBJ2-2): EPEVTQTPSHQVTQMGQEVILRCVPISNHLYFYWYRQILGQKVEFLVSFYNNEISEKSEIFDDQFSVERPDGSNFTLKIRSTKLEDSAMYFCASSVGQGTRELFFGEGSRLTVL.